This passage covers 22 T cell receptor beta chains from one sample sequenced in a study of shared clonotypes between healthy human individuals. Libraries were prepared by immunoSEQ multiplex PCR; TCRdb keeps only in-frame clonotypes and omits some of them. The sample includes 1.5 million to 2.5 million clones, about 94% seen only once; the top ten take roughly 1%. CD45RO-negative cells were positively selected for CCR7, leaving out terminally differentiated effector memory CD45RA+ cells. Sequencing was carried out using naive CD8+ T cells sorted from blood. These receptors were obtained from a young man in good health.

The V gene is TRBV5-1, the J gene TRBJ2-7; possible D gene TRBD2, 6 bases. Per germline, CDR1 SGHRS and CDR2 YFSETQ. This CDR3 region has 13 residues. The ends were cut back, 4 bases at V and 5 bases at J, with 13 bases in the middle. CDR3 residues: CASSVAGLHEQYF. CDR3 in DNA: TGCGCCAGCAGCGTGGCGGGACTCCACGAGCAGTACTTC.

This chain links TRBV7-9 with TRBJ2-7, with TRBD1 identical over 9 bases. J was trimmed by 9 bases and V by 5 bases; bases with no gene match: 14. Per the germline V gene, CDR1 is SEHNR and CDR2 is FQNEAQ (reference sequence). This CDR3 comprises 15 residues. The CDR3 bases are TGTGCCAGCAGCGAAACGGGACAGGGTCCGAGGGCGCAGTACTTC. This translates into CASSETGQGPRAQYF.

The chain joins TRBV30 to TRBJ2-2; no reliable D call. The germline V gene has CDR1 GTSNPN and CDR2 SVGIG (reference sequence). This CDR3 region has 17 residues. V shed 0 bases and J shed 0 bases, with 14 bases lying between them. The CDR3 DNA sequence: TGTGCCTGGAGTGTAAGCCCCTTAGTCGCGAACACCGGGGAGCTGTTTTTT. Translation: CAWSVSPLVANTGELFF.

This clone was counted between two and nine times. This chain uses TRBV6-6 with TRBJ2-1, with D perhaps matching TRBD1 (6 bases). The CDR3 runs 13 residues. Germline-derived CDR1 and CDR2 are MNHNY and SVGAGI (reference sequence). V lost 4 bases and J 5 bases, leaving 9 bases between the germline ends. CDR3 amino acids: CASSWTVDNEQFF. DNA for the CDR3: TGTGCCAGCAGTTGGACAGTTGACAATGAGCAGTTCTTC.

The V gene is TRBV14, the J gene TRBJ2-7; D possibly matches TRBD1 or TRBD2 (6 bases each). This CDR3 region has 14 residues. Germline values: CDR1 SGHDN, CDR2 FVKESK. V was trimmed by 3 bases and J by 5 bases, leaving 14 bases between them. In nucleotides, the CDR3 is TGTGCCAGCAGCCAGACGTGGGGGGCCAACGAGCAGTACTTC. Amino acid sequence: CASSQTWGANEQYF.

The CDR3 region is CASSVAGATNEKLFF. The DNA of the CDR3 is TGTGCCAGCAGCGTAGCTGGGGCCACTAATGAAAAACTGTTTTTT. The chain recombines TRBV9 with TRBJ1-4; TRBD1 might be the D (5 bases). Deletions cut 0 bases from V and 2 bases from J, with 8 bases between. This CDR3 has 15 amino acids. Germline V gives CDR1 SGDLS, CDR2 YYNGEE.

Turning to this clone: The sample contains more than one DNA sequence encoding this CDR3. CDR3 residues: CASSLWDRGSYEQYF. CDR3 nucleotide sequence: TGTGCCAGCAGCTTATGGGACAGGGGCTCCTACGAGCAGTACTTC. The chain couples TRBV7-9 to TRBJ2-7; 10 positions agree with TRBD1. The V gene's germline CDR1 is SEHNR and CDR2 FQNEAQ (reference sequence). Trimming took 2 bases from V and 0 from J; bases not matched to a gene: 1. This CDR3 region has 15 residues.

V is TRBV7-9 and J is TRBJ2-7; 7 bases are a match to TRBD2. Germline CDR1 reads SEHNR; CDR2 reads FQNEAQ (reference sequence). J was trimmed by 5 bases and V by 2 bases; bases with no gene match: 6. The CDR3 extends over 14 amino acids. The CDR3 region is CASSLLGGWNEQYF. CDR3 sequence (DNA): TGTGCCAGCAGCTTATTGGGAGGGTGGAACGAGCAGTACTTC. The variable domain in full, completed from reference TRBV7-9 and TRBJ2-7, reads DTGVSQNPRHKITKRGQNVTFRCDPISEHNRLYWYRQTLGQGPEFLTYFQNEAQLEKSRLLSDRFSAERPKGSFSTLEIQRTEQGDSAMYLCASSLLGGWNEQYFGPGTRLTVT.

The gene calls are TRBV11-1 and TRBJ2-1; perhaps TRBD1 as D (6 bases). The CDR3 has 17 amino acids. Germline CDR1 reads SGHAT; CDR2 reads FQDESV (reference sequence). The germline V and J ends were trimmed by 5 bases and 7 bases, with 24 bases remaining between them. The CDR3 nucleotides are TGTGCCAGCAGCCCCCAAAAGAGGGGGTTTTTGCAGAATGAGCAGTTCTTC. This sequence encodes CASSPQKRGFLQNEQFF.

The chain combines TRBV4-1 with TRBJ2-5; 8 nucleotides match TRBD2. The length of the CDR3 is 15 residues. Losses at the gene ends were 3 bases for V and 5 bases for J; bases not matched to a gene: 8. Germline loops: CDR1 MGHRA, CDR2 YSYEKL. The CDR3 DNA reads as TGCGCCAGCAGCCATCCGGGGGGGGCTCAGGAGACCCAGTACTTC. It is translated as CASSHPGGAQETQYF.

This chain uses TRBV27 with TRBJ2-3; 7 bases fit TRBD2. Germline V gene data show CDR1 as MNHEY and CDR2 as SMNVEV (reference sequence). V was pared by 5 bases and J by 2 bases, with 4 bases of the junction left unmatched. The CDR3 has 14 amino acids. Here the CDR3 reads CASSHRDYTDTQYF. CDR3 bases: TGTGCCAGCAGTCACCGGGACTACACAGATACGCAGTATTTT.

CDR3 in DNA: TGCGCCAGCAGTGAAGAACTAGCGGGGGGGGAAAACATTCAGTACTTC. This codes for CASSEELAGGENIQYF. The rearrangement uses TRBV10-2 and TRBJ2-4, with 13 bases lining up with TRBD2. CDR1 is WSHSY, CDR2 SAAADI, per germline. The CDR3 has 16 amino acids. Unmatched junction bases numbered 4, after V lost 3 bases and J lost 5 bases.

The CDR3 sequence is CAWSVSSGTDTQYF. The DNA of the CDR3 is TGTGCCTGGAGTGTGTCCTCGGGCACAGATACGCAGTATTTT. The chain employs TRBV30 and TRBJ2-3; D not resolved. Between the trimmed V and J ends, which lost 0 bases and 1 base, there was a span of 8 bases. The CDR3 length is 14 residues. Germline values: CDR1 GTSNPN, CDR2 SVGIG (reference sequence).

This chain connects TRBV5-6 to TRBJ1-2; D call uncertain. CDR1 and CDR2 (germline): SGHDT, YYEEEE. V gave up 0 bases and J gave up 1 base, with 7 bases separating them. CDR3 length: 14 residues. The DNA of the CDR3 is TGTGCCAGCAGCTTGGCCGAGGGTAACTATGGCTACACCTTC. Residues: CASSLAEGNYGYTF. The entire variable domain, with the rest obtained from reference TRBV5-6 and TRBJ1-2, is as follows: DAGVTQSPTHLIKTRGQQVTLRCSPKSGHDTVSWYQQALGQGPQFIFQYYEEEERQRGNFPDRFSGHQFPNYSSELNVNALLLGDSALYLCASSLAEGNYGYTFGSGTRLTVV.

This chain uses TRBV6-1 with TRBJ1-5; no firm D call. The CDR3 extends over 14 amino acids. CDR1 is MNHNS and CDR2 is SASEGT in the germline V gene. V was pared by 1 base and J by 6 bases, with 10 bases between. CDR3 in amino acids: CASSEVSGFQPQHF. In DNA form, the CDR3 reads TGTGCCAGCAGTGAAGTTTCCGGGTTTCAGCCCCAGCATTTT.

This chain joins TRBV6-6 and TRBJ1-5, with a possible D match to TRBD1 (5 bases). From germline, CDR1 is MNHNY and CDR2 SVGAGI (reference sequence). CDR3 length equals 16 residues. Trimming took 0 bases from V and 5 from J, leaving 14 bases between them. In DNA, the CDR3 is TGTGCCAGCAGTTACTCGGGGGTCAGGGCAGATCAGCCCCAGCATTTT. Encoded protein: CASSYSGVRADQPQHF.

J is TRBJ2-5 and V is TRBV4-1, with D perhaps TRBD1 or TRBD2 (5 bases each). Trimming pared 4 bases from V and 5 bases from J, leaving 14 bases between. This CDR3 contains 14 residues. From germline, CDR1 is MGHRA and CDR2 YSYEKL. Here the CDR3 reads CASSPEGLVETQYF. In DNA, the CDR3 is TGCGCCAGCAGCCCCGAGGGGCTGGTTGAGACCCAGTACTTC.

J is TRBJ1-2 and V is TRBV5-6; D might be TRBD1 (5 bases). The CDR3 loop spans 13 amino acids. Germline V lookup: CDR1 SGHDT, CDR2 YYEEEE. V was shortened by 0 bases and J by 5 bases, with 8 bases between the two germline ends. CDR3 DNA: TGTGCCAGCAGCTTGGGCCCAGGGTATGGCTACACCTTC. Residues: CASSLGPGYGYTF.

The V call is TRBV5-6, the J call TRBJ2-7, with TRBD1 matching 8 bases. The CDR3 is 13 residues long. The V segment lost 6 bases and the J segment 6 bases; nucleotides outside the gene matches: 8. Germline values: CDR1 SGHDT, CDR2 YYEEEE. In DNA, the CDR3 is TGTGCCAGCACCTTTGACAGGGGAGTCGAGCAGTACTTC. This encodes CASTFDRGVEQYF.

V is TRBV28 and J is TRBJ1-5; no reliable D call. This CDR3 contains 12 residues. Germline CDR1 reads MDHEN; CDR2 reads SYDVKM. Deletions cut 6 bases from V and 7 bases from J, with 10 bases between. In DNA, the CDR3 is TGTGCCAGCAGCTCTGATACCCAGCCCCAGCATTTT. This translates into CASSSDTQPQHF.

The chain links TRBV18 to TRBJ2-7; no clear D gene. Germline lookup yields CDR1 KGHSH and CDR2 LQKENI. The CDR3 runs 11 residues. Trimming cost V 6 bases and J 1 base, with 4 bases left between them. The CDR3 sequence: CASSESYEQYF. The DNA for the CDR3 is TGTGCCAGCTCGGAATCCTACGAGCAGTACTTC.

The chain couples TRBV6-1 to TRBJ2-3; D assignment may be TRBD1 or TRBD2 (6 bases each). Trimming stripped 6 bases from V and 3 bases from J, with 13 bases between. CDR1 and CDR2 from the germline V gene are MNHNS and SASEGT. The CDR3 is 14 residues long. The CDR3 nucleotides are TGTGCCAGCAGGATCCCGGGGGCAACAGATACGCAGTATTTT. Translating it yields CASRIPGATDTQYF.